This TCR beta chain was sequenced for a study of blood T cell repertoires in COVID-19. Germline-derived CDR1 and CDR2 are LNHDA and SQIVND (reference sequence). The CDR3 is made up of 14 amino acids. Trimming stripped 6 bases from V and 3 bases from J, with 14 bases between. TCRdb keeps only in-frame clones here, not all; method: immunoSEQ multiplex PCR. The table has about 160,000 clones, approximately 90% seen once. This TCR was recovered from a man aged 45-65 years with acute or convalescent COVID-19. Sequenced input: peripheral blood. This chain joins TRBV19 and TRBJ2-5, with D perhaps matching TRBD1 (6 bases). The DNA of the CDR3 is TGTGCCAGTAGCCCCGGGACAAGAAAAGAGACCCAGTACTTC. Protein: CASSPGTRKETQYF.